The present TCR beta chain was sequenced within a study of blood T cell repertoires in COVID-19 (TCRdb year 2020). About the study as a whole: Samples covering the acute and convalescent phases of COVID-19 were provided by collaborators in the United States, Italy and Spain. The prospective study material was composed of cDNA or gDNA derived from T cells, B-cell-depleted T cells, or PBMCs. Deeply sampled blood TCRbeta repertoires from subjects exposed to, actively infected with, or recovered from COVID-19 were included in the dataset. The repertoires were made available in a free public database intended to serve as a resource for research on the immune response to SARS-CoV-2. The samples were drawn from the first 160 participants of the ongoing ImmuneRACE study and from over 950 subjects provided by 6 global collaborators. The sample metadata nearly always contained a de-identified subject ID, COVID-19 status, age in years and sex. Where available, HLA class I and class II types were obtained from metadata supplied by the sample provider rather than from assay-based typing. The research as a whole found: The amount of clinical and demographic metadata varied by source and participant and was provided uncurated.

About this clone: The antigen it recognizes is unknown. Base-call qualities are not available, and no considerably larger clone is one nucleotide away.

TCRbeta CDR3 regions were amplified from genomic DNA using the immunoSEQ Assay, a bias-controlled multiplex PCR. For the original study's pipeline: Nucleated cell counts per sample were estimated from amplification of reference gene primers within the assay. To quantify the absolute abundance of each unique TCRbeta CDR3 rearrangement, sequence reads were collapsed and filtered. For each sample, productive Simpson clonality was calculated by taking the square root of Simpson's diversity index across productive rearrangements. In TCRdb, the immuneACCESS table is reduced to in-frame sequences with V and J assigned. These tables do not hold every clone; where another copy was compared, an unresolved V gene accounts for under half, and the others remain unexplained. D and trimming were read from the DNA, whereas the V and J calls and clone size are those reported in that table. This sample is represented by approximately 500,000 clones; around 89% of them were singletons. The top ten hold approximately 2% of the sample.

As encoded in the germline V gene (reference sequence), CDR1 is LGHDT while CDR2 is YNNKEL. Germline trimming: 4 bases from V, 0 bases from J; junction bases outside gene matches: 6. The CDR3, cysteine through phenylalanine, is 15 amino acids long. The retained sequence is limited to the CDR3, 45 bases, with the frame set at the first base. Participants in the prospective study were enrolled through a virtual design, were aged about 18 to 100 years, and lived in roughly 25 United States geographic areas. In the prospective study, cohorts were assigned on the basis of participant-reported clinical history obtained from a screening survey and a study questionnaire. Recovered participants in ImmuneRACE Cohort 3 were defined as having two consecutive negative NP/OP PCR tests, clearance from a healthcare professional, or resolution of symptoms. In the prospective study, whole blood, serum and a nasopharyngeal or oropharyngeal swab were collected from each participant by mobile phlebotomists. Prospective study participants could optionally give additional blood draws and questionnaires over an approximately 2-month period. Prospective study blood samples were shipped either frozen or at room temperature before DNA extraction.

This receptor was obtained from a woman between 40 and 50 years old who had recovered from COVID-19. The rearrangement combines TRBV3-1 (or the pseudogene TRBV3-2) with TRBJ2-7; TRBD2 fits 7 bases in the junction. Material: PBMCs or T cells enriched from blood (not recorded which). The bases are TGTGCCAGCAGCCGCCGACTAGCCGACTCCTACGAGCAGTACTTC. It specifies CASSRRLADSYEQYF.